The subject of this entry is one T cell receptor (beta chain). The sample comes from a study of identical twins. MiXCR was run by TCRdb on the 5' RACE reads, yielding one entry per CDR3 protein. The sample lists 500,000 to 600,000 distinct CDR3 sequences; 20% to 25% were seen once. The CDR3 consists of 14 residues. The V end was cut by 5 bases, the J end by 3 bases, with 14 bases between. Germline V gene data show CDR1 as MNHEY and CDR2 as SMNVEV (reference sequence). These data also formed part of another study, on T cells expressing NK-cell markers.

The TCR comes from a young woman in good health. The chain is built from TRBV27 and TRBJ2-7; D remains ambiguous. The sample taken for sequencing was CD4+ T cells sorted from blood. This CDR3 is CASSLLNGYYEQYF. The CDR3 nucleotides read TGTGCCAGCAGTCTTCTCAACGGTTACTACGAGCAGTACTTC.